This TCR beta chain was identified in a study of cytomegalovirus exposure and HLA in healthy donors. Whole-study results and caveats: Previous analysis showed most TCR beta V segments were productive about 90% or about 30% of the time. There were some public TCRs occurring in many donors, but most TCR sequences were rare. When a later analysis compared HLA-associated TCR beta chains with equally common others, the HLA-associated chains turned out to be more clonally expanded and to have lower generation probabilities.

Amplification used 60 Vbeta primers and 13 Jbeta primers. Produced via immunoSEQ multiplex PCR; TCRdb's table is partial and in-frame only. The sample includes 200,000 or so clones, roughly 84% of them seen just once. CDR1 MGHDK and CDR2 SYGVNS come from the germline V gene. Trimming at V came to 7 bases and at J to 14 bases, leaving 13 bases not matched to a gene. This CDR3 spans 14 amino acids. As concerns this clone: No antigen is known for it.

The clonotype was recovered from a boy aged 5-17 years in good health and CMV-seronegative. The sequencing sample was made of PBMCs. The chain recombines TRBV25-1 with TRBJ1-4; 10 nucleotides match TRBD1. The CDR3 bases are TGTGCCAGCACTGGTGCCGGGACAGGGGTTAGGCTGTTTTTT. The encoded protein is CASTGAGTGVRLFF. Based on the CDR3 plus reference TRBV25-1 and TRBJ1-4, the full variable domain is EADIYQTPRYLVIGTGKKITLECSQTMGHDKMYWYQQDPGMELHLIHYSYGVNSTEKGDLSSESTVSRIRTEHFPLTLESARPSHTSQYLCASTGAGTGVRLFFGSGTQLSVL.